This TCR beta chain was profiled in a study of tumor and adjacent non-tumor tissue in lung cancer. Overall study findings and caveats: In normal lung, the top 100 clones were significantly more dominant than in tumor.

Comments on this clonotype: Antigen: not known. At one boundary the junction diverges from the germline segment, which might be a read error.

A modified ARM-PCR protocol with three rounds of nested PCR amplified TCRbeta. TCRdb independently ran MiXCR on the multiplex PCR reads; one entry per CDR3 protein. The table shows over 85,000 distinct CDR3 sequences, with 84% occurring only once. The length of the CDR3 is 13 residues. Germline V gives CDR1 SQVTM, CDR2 ANQGSEA. The template was RNA from unsorted bulk tissue. The receptor was derived from a man aged 65-85 years with non-small cell lung cancer. Sequencing was carried out using lung tumor tissue. This chain uses TRBV29-1 with TRBJ1-1; TRBD1 might be the D (5 bases). CDR3 sequence reads: CSVTPGVNTDAFF. The DNA of the CDR3 is TGCAGCGTGACACCGGGGGTGAACACTGATGCTTTCTTT.